This T cell receptor (beta chain) was identified during a study of cytomegalovirus exposure and HLA in healthy donors. V shed 6 bases and J 1 base; nucleotides not matched to a gene: 4. The CDR3 contains 14 residues. Germline CDR1 is MNHNY and CDR2 is SVGAGI (reference sequence). Study findings and constraints: The classifier was said to identify cytomegalovirus status with high specificity and sensitivity. Most TCR sequences showed up rarely, but some public TCRs showed up in many donors. According to a subsequent analysis, TCR clusters identified in the first cohort showed a tendency to co-occur across the 120 or so validation repertoires.

The method was immunoSEQ multiplex PCR; TCRdb's version includes in-frame clones alone and lacks a portion of them. The data hold 160,000 or so clones, with around nine tenths observed a single time. On this clone itself: Its antigen is unidentified.

The chain carries TRBV6-6 and TRBJ1-1; 8 nucleotides agree with TRBD1. This receptor was obtained from a woman aged 25 to 45 in good health and CMV-seronegative. The sequencing sample was made of PBMCs. CDR3: CASRSGTGNTEAFF. Here the CDR3 DNA reads TGTGCCAGCAGGTCCGGGACAGGGAACACTGAAGCTTTCTTT.